The 9 T cell receptor beta chains in this list originate from one sample, sequenced in a study of PD-1 blockade in classical Hodgkin lymphoma. After autologous stem cell transplantation all patients relapsed, and prior brentuximab vedotin exposure differed between cohorts. Sequencing was performed with immunoSEQ multiplex PCR; in TCRdb, only in-frame clones are kept and a portion is missing. Of about 90,000 clones listed, 75% to 90% were seen once; the top ten hold approximately 11%. The material was peripheral blood mononuclear cells (PBMCs), obtained before the second cycle of nivolumab. Receptors originate from a human donor with classical Hodgkin lymphoma.

The V gene is TRBV7-2, the J gene TRBJ1-4, with D maybe TRBD1 (5 bases). The length of the CDR3 is 14 residues. V dropped 1 base and J dropped 8 bases, with 11 bases sitting between them. CDR1 SGHTA and CDR2 FQGNSA come from the germline V gene. CDR3 DNA: TGTGCCAGCAGCTTAGGTCAGGGAGAAGAAAAACTGTTTTTT. This encodes CASSLGQGEEKLFF.

This rearrangement joins TRBV29-1 to TRBJ2-3; TRBD2 agrees at 14 bases. The CDR3 sequence is 14 residues long. V gave up 5 bases and J gave up 5 bases; unmatched junction bases: 3. Germline V gives CDR1 SQVTM, CDR2 ANQGSEA. The CDR3: CSVFGLAGGDTQYF. CDR3 DNA: TGCAGCGTTTTTGGACTAGCGGGGGGAGATACGCAGTATTTT.

The chain employs TRBV28 and TRBJ2-5; D is undetermined. The CDR3 covers 14 residues. Trimming stripped 2 bases from V and 7 bases from J, with 14 bases between. Germline assignment: CDR1 MDHEN and CDR2 SYDVKM. DNA of the CDR3: TGTGCCAGCAGTTTAGCGGCCGGGTTCGGGACCCAGTACTTC. Residues: CASSLAAGFGTQYF. Full variable domain (remainder filled in from reference TRBV28 and TRBJ2-5): DVKVTQSSRYLVKRTGEKVFLECVQDMDHENMFWYRQDPGLGLRLIYFSYDVKMKEKGDIPEGYSVSREKKERFSLILESASTNQTSMYLCASSLAAGFGTQYFGPGTRLLVL.

The rearrangement links TRBV5-1 to TRBJ1-1; TRBD1 might be the D (5 bases). Germline V gene sequence: CDR1 SGHRS, CDR2 YFSETQ. The V gene lost 3 bases and the J gene lost 1 base, with 16 bases spanning the gap. The CDR3 consists of 16 residues. The CDR3 DNA is TGCGCCAGCAGCTACACCCCGACAGTGGGGAACACTGAAGCTTTCTTT. It translates to CASSYTPTVGNTEAFF.

The gene calls are TRBV7-2 and TRBJ2-1; D is uncertain. The CDR3 sequence is 16 residues long. Germline V gene lookup returns CDR1 SGHTA and CDR2 FQGNSA. Trimming took off 2 bases at V and 8 bases at J, with 19 bases between the two ends. The CDR3 DNA follows: TGTGCCAGCAGCTTATGGTGGGTAGTTTTAGGGCATGAGCAGTTCTTC. Its protein product is CASSLWWVVLGHEQFF.

The rearrangement links TRBV27 to TRBJ2-4, with D possibly being TRBD2 (6 bases). Per germline, CDR1 MNHEY and CDR2 SMNVEV (reference sequence). This CDR3 region has 14 residues. The V gene lost 8 bases and the J gene lost 9 bases, with 20 bases spanning the gap. CDR3 protein: CASALGGEILIQYF. In nucleotides, the CDR3 is TGTGCCAGCGCCCTAGGCGGGGAAATTCTCATTCAGTACTTC.

This rearrangement joins TRBV28 to TRBJ1-1, with unresolved D. There are 14 residues in the CDR3. The germline CDR1 and CDR2 sequences are MDHEN and SYDVKM. V gave up 1 base and J gave up 4 bases, with 10 bases separating them. This chain's CDR3 is CASSLSFVATEAFF. CDR3 DNA: TGTGCCAGCAGTTTATCGTTCGTCGCCACTGAAGCTTTCTTT.

This clone was picked up one time. The chain carries TRBV13 and TRBJ2-7; D is ambiguous. The CDR3 runs to 14 residues. Germline lookup yields CDR1 PRHDT and CDR2 FYEKMQ (reference sequence). V shed 6 bases and J shed 4 bases, with 16 bases lying between them. The CDR3 is CASSPGPAAYEQYF. The CDR3, as DNA: TGTGCCAGCAGTCCCGGGCCCGCGGCGTACGAGCAGTACTTC.

This chain connects TRBV7-9 to TRBJ1-2, with TRBD1 as a possible D gene (6 bases). Between the trimmed V and J ends, which lost 6 bases and 3 bases, there was a span of 14 bases. Germline values: CDR1 SEHNR, CDR2 FQNEAQ (reference sequence). CDR3 size: 14 residues. CDR3 sequence (DNA): TGTGCCAGCAGTCCCCCCGGGACACACTATGGCTACACCTTC. This encodes CASSPPGTHYGYTF.